These T cell receptor beta chains were read from a single sample in a study of T-cell memory formation after mild COVID-19. TCRdb reprocessed the 5' RACE reads via MiXCR and lists one record per CDR3 protein. The sample contains about 340,000 distinct CDR3 sequences, 20% to 25% of which appear only once. What was sequenced was PBMCs or a T cell subset sorted from them (not recorded which). The source is an adult woman who had mild COVID-19 (a few samples of this study predate the infection). Cell type and time point are not known. Each CDR3 is given with its conserved first and last residue. The D gene is left open where the match is weak. Clone size is stated in some rows and not others, as once, few, many or a class when expanded.

>TRBV20-1|few|TRBJ2-3|.
CSAGATRTGEAQYF
TGCAGTGCTGGAGCGACCCGCACGGGGGAAGCGCAGTATTTT
>TRBV7-6|.|TRBJ1-6|.
CASSLSAWDSPLHF
TGTGCCAGCAGCTTATCTGCCTGGGATTCACCCCTCCACTTT
>TRBV29-1|few|TRBJ2-1|TRBD2
CSARSALADYNEQFF
TGCAGCGCCCGGTCGGCACTAGCGGATTACAATGAGCAGTTCTTC
>TRBV7-6|.|TRBJ1-1|.
CASSLRGAQNTEAFF
TGTGCCAGCAGCTTACGGGGGGCTCAGAACACTGAAGCTTTCTTT
>TRBV10-3|.|TRBJ2-5|.
CAISPTSPQETQYF
TGTGCCATCAGCCCGACTAGTCCCCAAGAGACCCAGTACTTC
>TRBV7-9|few|TRBJ1-4|.
CASSLRLLGDSATNEKLFF
TGTGCCAGCAGCTTACGGTTACTGGGTGACAGCGCAACTAATGAAAAACTGTTTTTT
>TRBV20-1|.|TRBJ2-7|TRBD2
CSARETSGSYEQYF
TGCAGTGCTAGAGAAACTAGCGGCTCCTACGAGCAGTACTTC
>TRBV12-3/TRBV12-4|.|TRBJ1-1|.
CASKTGYTEAFF
TGTGCCAGCAAGACGGGTTACACTGAAGCTTTCTTT
>TRBV4-3|once|TRBJ2-1|TRBD2
CASSQEGSGSLIHDEQFF
TGCGCCAGCAGCCAAGAGGGAAGCGGGAGTTTGATACACGATGAGCAGTTCTTC
>TRBV29-1|.|TRBJ2-3|.
CSVYRAADTQYF
TGCAGCGTTTACAGGGCCGCAGATACGCAGTATTTT
>TRBV5-6|few|TRBJ1-5|.
CASSPSVARGGYQPQHF
TGTGCCAGCAGCCCTAGTGTAGCCCGAGGTGGGTATCAGCCCCAGCATTTT
>TRBV7-8|few|TRBJ2-3|TRBD2
CASSSLTSGSTDTQYF
TGTGCCAGCAGCTCCCTGACTAGCGGGAGCACAGATACGCAGTATTTT
>TRBV5-6|few|TRBJ2-5|.
CASSLSEETQYF
TGTGCCAGCAGCTTGAGCGAAGAGACCCAGTACTTC
>TRBV2|.|TRBJ1-5|.
CASSVGGGNNQPQHF
TGTGCCAGCAGTGTAGGAGGGGGGAACAATCAGCCCCAGCATTTT
>TRBV4-2|.|TRBJ2-2|.
CASSDGTITGELFF
TGTGCCAGCAGCGACGGGACGATCACCGGGGAGCTGTTTTTT
>TRBV3-1|.|TRBJ2-7|TRBD2
CASSGRLAGAEQYF
TGTGCCAGCAGCGGACGACTAGCGGGAGCCGAGCAGTACTTC
>TRBV12-3/TRBV12-4|few|TRBJ2-3|.
CASSLVFTDTQYF
TGTGCCAGCAGTCTGGTATTCACAGATACGCAGTATTTT